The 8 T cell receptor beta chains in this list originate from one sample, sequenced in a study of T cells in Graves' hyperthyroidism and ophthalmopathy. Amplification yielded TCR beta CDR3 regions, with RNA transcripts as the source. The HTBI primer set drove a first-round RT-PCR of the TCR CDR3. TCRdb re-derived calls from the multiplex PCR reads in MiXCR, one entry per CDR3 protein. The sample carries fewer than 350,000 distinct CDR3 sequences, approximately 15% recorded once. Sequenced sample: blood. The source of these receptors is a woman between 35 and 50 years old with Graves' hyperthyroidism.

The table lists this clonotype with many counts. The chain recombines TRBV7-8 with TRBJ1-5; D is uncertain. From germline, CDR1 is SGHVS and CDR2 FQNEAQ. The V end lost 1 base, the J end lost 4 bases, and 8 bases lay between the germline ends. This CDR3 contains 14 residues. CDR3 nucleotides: TGTGCCAGCAGCTTAGATGGCAGAAATCAGCCCCAGCATTTT. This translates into CASSLDGRNQPQHF.

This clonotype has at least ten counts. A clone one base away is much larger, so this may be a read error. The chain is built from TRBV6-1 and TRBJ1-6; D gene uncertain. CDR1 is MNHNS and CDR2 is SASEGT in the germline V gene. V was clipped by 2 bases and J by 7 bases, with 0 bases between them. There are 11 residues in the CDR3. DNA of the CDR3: TGTGCCAGCAGTGAAAATTCACCCCTCCACTTT. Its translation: CASSENSPLHF.

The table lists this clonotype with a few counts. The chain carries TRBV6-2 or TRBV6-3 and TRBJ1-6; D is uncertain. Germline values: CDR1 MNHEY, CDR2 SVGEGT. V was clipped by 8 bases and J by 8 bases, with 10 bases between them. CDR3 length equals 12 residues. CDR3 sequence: CASSVPDSPLHF. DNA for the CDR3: TGTGCCAGCTCCGTTCCGGATTCACCCCTCCACTTT.

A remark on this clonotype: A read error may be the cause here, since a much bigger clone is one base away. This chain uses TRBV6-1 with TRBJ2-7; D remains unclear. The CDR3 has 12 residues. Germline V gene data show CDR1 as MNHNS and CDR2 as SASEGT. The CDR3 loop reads CASSVRAYEQHF. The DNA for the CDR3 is TGTGCCAGCAGTGTTCGGGCGTACGAGCAGCACTTC.

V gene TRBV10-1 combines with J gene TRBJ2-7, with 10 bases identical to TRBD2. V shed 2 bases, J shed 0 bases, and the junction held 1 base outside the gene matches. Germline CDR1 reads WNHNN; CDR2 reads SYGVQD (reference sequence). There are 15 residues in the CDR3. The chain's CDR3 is CASSEASGGSYEQYF. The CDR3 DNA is TGCGCCAGCAGTGAGGCTAGCGGGGGCTCCTACGAGCAGTACTTC.

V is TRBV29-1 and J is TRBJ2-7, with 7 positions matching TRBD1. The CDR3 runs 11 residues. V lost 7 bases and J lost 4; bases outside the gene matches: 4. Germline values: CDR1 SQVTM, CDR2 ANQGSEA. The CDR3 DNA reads TGCAGCGGGGGACAGACTTACGAGCAGTACTTC. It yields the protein CSGGQTYEQYF.

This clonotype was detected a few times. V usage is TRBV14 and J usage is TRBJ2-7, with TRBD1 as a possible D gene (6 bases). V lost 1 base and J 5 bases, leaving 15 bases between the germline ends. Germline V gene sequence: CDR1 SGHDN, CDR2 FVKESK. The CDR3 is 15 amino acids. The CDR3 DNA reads TGTGCCAGCAGCCAAGGACAGGTTTTAAGGGACGAGCAGTACTTC. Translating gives CASSQGQVLRDEQYF.

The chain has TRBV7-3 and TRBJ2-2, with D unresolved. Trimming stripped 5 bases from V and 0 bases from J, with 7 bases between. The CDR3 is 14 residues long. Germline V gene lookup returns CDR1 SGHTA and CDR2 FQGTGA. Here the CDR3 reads CASSTQTNTGELFF. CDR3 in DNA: TGTGCCAGCAGCACACAGACGAACACCGGGGAGCTGTTTTTT.